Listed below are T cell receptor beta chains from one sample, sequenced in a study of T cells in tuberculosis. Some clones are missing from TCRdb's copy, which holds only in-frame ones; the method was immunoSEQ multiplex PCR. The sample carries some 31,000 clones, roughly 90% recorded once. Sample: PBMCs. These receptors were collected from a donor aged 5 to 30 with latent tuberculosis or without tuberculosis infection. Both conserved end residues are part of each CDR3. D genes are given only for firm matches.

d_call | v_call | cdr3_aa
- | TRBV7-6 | CASSMAFSGPRYEQYF
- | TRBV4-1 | CASSQDFRSTGPIAKNIQYF
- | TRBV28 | CASKPGGLLYEQYF
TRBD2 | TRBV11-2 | CASSSGTSGRNPHEQYF
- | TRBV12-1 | CASSGKTGEYEKLFF
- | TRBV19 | CASSARGWNYEQYF
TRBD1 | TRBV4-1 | CASSQDRTGGWDTIYF
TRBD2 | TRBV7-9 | CASSWLVSGGTDTQYF
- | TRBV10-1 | CASSASSTDTQYF
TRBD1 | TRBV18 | CASSPLGQGVPGSEQYF
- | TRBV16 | CASSQSSWGSGGYTF
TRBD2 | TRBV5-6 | CASRGGTLAYEQYF
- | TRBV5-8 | CASSRGRGDEQYF
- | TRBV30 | CAWKAFDSTNQPQHF
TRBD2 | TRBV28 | CASSFGGGTQETQYF
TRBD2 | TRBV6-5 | CASSYRGLARGDEQFF
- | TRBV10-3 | CAISESRTPISGNTIYF
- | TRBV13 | CASSGRDKQDEKLFF
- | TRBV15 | CATSPAGNEQFF
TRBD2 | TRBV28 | CASCTWAGGVYEQYF
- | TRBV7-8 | CASRTPGQSYNEQFF
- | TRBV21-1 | CASSKNMAGGPYNEQFF
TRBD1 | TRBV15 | CATSRELGLGQAAKNIQYF
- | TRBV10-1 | CASSELVADTQYF
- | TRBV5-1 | CASSLVLNNEQFF
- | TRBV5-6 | CASSPGRSGAAFF
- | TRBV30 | CAWREAEDHYNEQFF
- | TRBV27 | CASQEGGASLNTEAFF
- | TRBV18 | CASSQQASSYEQYF
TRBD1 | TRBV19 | CASSVQGAAYYGYTF
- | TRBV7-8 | CASSSRLYSYTF
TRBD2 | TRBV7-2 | CASSSRLAGYNEQFF
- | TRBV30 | CAWDPQGGETQYF
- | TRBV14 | CASSQVARQETQYF
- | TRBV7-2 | CASSSQVGGTVQETQYF
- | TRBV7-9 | CASSLVGAYGYTF
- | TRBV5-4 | CASSLSDTQYF
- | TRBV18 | CASSPPTPGLLNEQFF
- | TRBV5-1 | CASSLEIDYTGELFF
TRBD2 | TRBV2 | CASIEGSGTYNEQFF
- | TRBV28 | CASSRRQARTEAFF
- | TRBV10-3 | CAISESSVTYGYTF
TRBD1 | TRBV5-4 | CASSLDRGPLREQYF
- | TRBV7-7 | CASSLRTGTDTQYF